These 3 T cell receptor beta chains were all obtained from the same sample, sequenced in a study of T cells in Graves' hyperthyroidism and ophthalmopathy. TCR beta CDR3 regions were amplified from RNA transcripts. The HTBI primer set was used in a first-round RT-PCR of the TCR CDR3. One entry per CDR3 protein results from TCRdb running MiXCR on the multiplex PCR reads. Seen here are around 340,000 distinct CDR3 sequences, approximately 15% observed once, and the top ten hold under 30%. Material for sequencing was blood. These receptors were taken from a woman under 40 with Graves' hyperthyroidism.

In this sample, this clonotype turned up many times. The CDR3 region is CASSPRQLGDGEAFF. The CDR3 nucleotides are TGTGCCAGCAGTCCTCGGCAGCTGGGGGATGGTGAAGCTTTCTTT. This chain joins TRBV12-3 or TRBV12-4 and TRBJ1-1, with D perhaps TRBD1 (5 bases). Trimming cost V 5 bases and J 7 bases, with 20 bases left between them. The CDR3 consists of 15 residues.

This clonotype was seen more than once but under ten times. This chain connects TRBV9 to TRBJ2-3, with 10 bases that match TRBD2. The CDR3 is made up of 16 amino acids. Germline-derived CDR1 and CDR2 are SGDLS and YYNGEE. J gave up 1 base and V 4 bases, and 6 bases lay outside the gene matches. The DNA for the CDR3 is TGTGCCAGCAGCCCCGAGAGCGGGAGGGGCACAGATACGCAGTATTTT. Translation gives CASSPESGRGTDTQYF.

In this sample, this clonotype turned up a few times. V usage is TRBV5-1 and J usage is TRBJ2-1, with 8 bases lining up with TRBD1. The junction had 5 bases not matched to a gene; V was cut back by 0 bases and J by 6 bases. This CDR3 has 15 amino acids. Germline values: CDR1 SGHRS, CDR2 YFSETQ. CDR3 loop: CASSLDGQGLNEQFF. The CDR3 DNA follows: TGCGCCAGCAGCTTGGACGGACAGGGACTCAATGAGCAGTTCTTC.